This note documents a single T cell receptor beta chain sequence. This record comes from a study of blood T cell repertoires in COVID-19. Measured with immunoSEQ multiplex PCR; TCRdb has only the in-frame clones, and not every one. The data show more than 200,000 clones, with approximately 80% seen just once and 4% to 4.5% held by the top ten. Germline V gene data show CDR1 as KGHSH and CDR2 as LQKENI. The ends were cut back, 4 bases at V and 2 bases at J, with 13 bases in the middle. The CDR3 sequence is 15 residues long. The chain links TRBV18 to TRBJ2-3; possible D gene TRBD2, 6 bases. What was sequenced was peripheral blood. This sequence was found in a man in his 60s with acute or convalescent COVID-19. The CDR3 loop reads CASSRPGLVTDTQYF. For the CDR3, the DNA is TGTGCCAGCTCACGACCGGGACTGGTCACAGATACGCAGTATTTT.